This T cell receptor (beta chain) stems from a study of cytomegalovirus exposure and HLA in healthy donors. Method: immunoSEQ multiplex PCR; TCRdb's copy keeps in-frame clones and lacks some. The data hold hundreds of thousands of clones, with 70% to 90% observed a single time. Germline CDR1 and CDR2: MRHNA and SNTAGT. The length of the CDR3 is 14 residues. After removal of 8 bases from V and 3 bases from J, the junction contained 2 bases not matched to a gene. The rearrangement uses TRBV6-4 and TRBJ2-2; 11 bases are a match to TRBD2. Specimen: PBMCs. The origin of this receptor is a woman between 18 and 30 years old in good health and CMV-seronegative. As DNA, the CDR3 is TGTGCCAGCGCACTAGCGGGAGACACCGGGGAGCTGTTTTTT. This encodes CASALAGDTGELFF.